This TCR beta chain was recovered during a study of T cells in narcolepsy. Here immunoSEQ multiplex PCR was the method, and the copy in TCRdb shows in-frame clones only, minus some. The sample has over 9,000 clones, around 94% seen once; the top ten hold roughly 1%. The sequence came from a human donor with narcolepsy. Input material: CD45RA- memory CD4+ T cells from PBMCs.

The CDR3 spells CASSLGGSGRNYGYTF. The CDR3 DNA is TGTGCCAGCAGCTTAGGGGGGTCGGGCAGGAACTATGGCTACACCTTC. This chain links TRBV7-2 with TRBJ1-2, with D possibly TRBD1 on 5 matching bases. V lost 1 base, J lost 2 bases, and 14 bases lay in between. The CDR3 runs to 16 residues. CDR1 is SGHTA and CDR2 is FQGNSA in the germline V gene.